The entry below gives a single TCR beta chain sequence along with its context. The antigen remains undetermined. Researchers ran the PCR with 60 Vbeta and 13 Jbeta primers. Assay used: immunoSEQ multiplex PCR; TCRdb lists only in-frame clones, some missing. This table holds approximately 160,000 clones, over 60% found once. Donors were ostensibly healthy at sampling, although undocumented immune exposures were probable. This entry belongs to a study of cytomegalovirus exposure and HLA in healthy donors. Whole-study context: One earlier analysis, a look at 150 million to 200 million T cells, found some 120 million unique TCR beta sequences. Study-level findings and limits: Many donors carried some public TCRs, although rarity characterized most TCR sequences. Association of a missense DCLRE1C variant with TCR beta V- and J-gene trimming was reported in a later analysis.

Trimming took off 2 bases at V and 5 bases at J, with 10 bases between the two ends. CDR3 length: 13 amino acids. Germline V gene data show CDR1 as SGHDT and CDR2 as YYEEEE. The sequence was obtained from a male donor in good health and CMV-seronegative. This chain connects TRBV5-6 to TRBJ1-2; D is unresolved. Material for sequencing was PBMCs. CDR3 amino acids: CASSFGGSYGYTF. The DNA of the CDR3 is TGTGCCAGCAGCTTTGGCGGGAGTTATGGCTACACCTTC.